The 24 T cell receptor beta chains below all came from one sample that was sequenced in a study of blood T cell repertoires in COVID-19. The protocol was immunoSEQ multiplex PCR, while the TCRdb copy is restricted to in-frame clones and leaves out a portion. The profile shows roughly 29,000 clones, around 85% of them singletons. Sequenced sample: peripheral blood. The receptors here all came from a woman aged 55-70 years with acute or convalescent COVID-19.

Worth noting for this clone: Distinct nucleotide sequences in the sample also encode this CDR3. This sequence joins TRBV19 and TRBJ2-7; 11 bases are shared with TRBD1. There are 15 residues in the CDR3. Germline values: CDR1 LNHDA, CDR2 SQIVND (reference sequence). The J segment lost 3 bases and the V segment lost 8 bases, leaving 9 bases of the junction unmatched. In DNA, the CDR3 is TGTGCCAGTGGGCGGGGGGGACAGGGGGTCTACGAGCAGTACTTC. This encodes CASGRGGQGVYEQYF.

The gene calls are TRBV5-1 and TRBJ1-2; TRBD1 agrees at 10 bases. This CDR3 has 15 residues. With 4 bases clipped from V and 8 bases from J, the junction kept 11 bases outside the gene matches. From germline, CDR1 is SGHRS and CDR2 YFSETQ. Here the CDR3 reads CASSQGQGPGWGYTF. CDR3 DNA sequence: TGCGCCAGCAGCCAGGGACAGGGGCCGGGTTGGGGCTACACCTTC.

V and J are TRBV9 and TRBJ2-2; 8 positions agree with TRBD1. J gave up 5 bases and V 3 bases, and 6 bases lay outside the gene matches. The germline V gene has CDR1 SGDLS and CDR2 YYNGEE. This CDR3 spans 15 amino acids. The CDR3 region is CASSGWTGRTGELFF. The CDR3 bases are TGTGCCAGCAGCGGGTGGACAGGGAGAACCGGGGAGCTGTTTTTT.

CDR3 DNA sequence: TGCAGCGTTGTAAGGGACAGGAACACTGAAGCTTTCTTT. It is translated as CSVVRDRNTEAFF. The rearrangement joins TRBV29-1 to TRBJ1-1, with 7 positions matching TRBD1. Unmatched junction bases numbered 3, after V lost 4 bases and J lost 1 base. Germline CDR1 reads SQVTM; CDR2 reads ANQGSEA. The CDR3 contains 13 residues.

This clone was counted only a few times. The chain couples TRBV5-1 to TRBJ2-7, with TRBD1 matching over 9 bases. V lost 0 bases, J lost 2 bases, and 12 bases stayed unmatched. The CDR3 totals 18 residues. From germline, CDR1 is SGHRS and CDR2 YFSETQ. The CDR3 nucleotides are TGCGCCAGCAGCTTGGGGCCCCGGGACAGGGACACCCCCTACGAGCAGTACTTC. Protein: CASSLGPRDRDTPYEQYF.

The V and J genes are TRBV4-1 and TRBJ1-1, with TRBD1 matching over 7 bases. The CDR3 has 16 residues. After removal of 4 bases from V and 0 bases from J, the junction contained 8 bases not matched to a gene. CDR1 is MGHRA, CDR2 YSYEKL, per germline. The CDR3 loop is CASSRYGDRLNTEAFF. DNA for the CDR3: TGCGCCAGCAGCCGCTACGGGGACAGATTGAACACTGAAGCTTTCTTT.

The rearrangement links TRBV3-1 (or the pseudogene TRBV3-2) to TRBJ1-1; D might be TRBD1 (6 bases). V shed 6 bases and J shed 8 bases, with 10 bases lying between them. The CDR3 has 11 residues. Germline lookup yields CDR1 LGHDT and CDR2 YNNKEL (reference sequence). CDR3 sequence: CASSQGTEAFF. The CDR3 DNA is TGTGCCAGCAGTCAGGGGACGGAAGCTTTCTTT.

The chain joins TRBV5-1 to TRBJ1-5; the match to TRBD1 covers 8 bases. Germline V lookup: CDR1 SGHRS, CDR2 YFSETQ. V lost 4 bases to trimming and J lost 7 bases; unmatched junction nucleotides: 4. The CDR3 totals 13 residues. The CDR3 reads CASSMTGEQPQHF. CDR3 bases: TGCGCCAGCAGCATGACAGGGGAGCAGCCCCAGCATTTT.

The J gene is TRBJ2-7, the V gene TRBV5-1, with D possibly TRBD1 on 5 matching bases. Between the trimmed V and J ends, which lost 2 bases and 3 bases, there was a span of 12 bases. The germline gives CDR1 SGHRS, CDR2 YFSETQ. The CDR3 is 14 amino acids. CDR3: CASSLGTGYYEQYF. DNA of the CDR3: TGCGCCAGCAGCTTAGGAACAGGATACTACGAGCAGTACTTC.

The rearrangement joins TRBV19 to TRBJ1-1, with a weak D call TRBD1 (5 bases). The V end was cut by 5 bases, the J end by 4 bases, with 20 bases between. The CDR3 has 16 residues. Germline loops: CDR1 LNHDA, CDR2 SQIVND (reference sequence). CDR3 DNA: TGTGCCAGTAGTCCCCACCCCCGGGGGGAAGGCACTGAAGCTTTCTTT. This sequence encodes CASSPHPRGEGTEAFF.

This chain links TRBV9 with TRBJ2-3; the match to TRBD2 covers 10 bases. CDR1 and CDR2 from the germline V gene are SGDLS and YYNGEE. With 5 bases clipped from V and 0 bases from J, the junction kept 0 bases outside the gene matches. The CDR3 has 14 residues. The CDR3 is CASSSGGSTDTQYF. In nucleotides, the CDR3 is TGTGCCAGCAGTAGCGGGGGGAGCACAGATACGCAGTATTTT.

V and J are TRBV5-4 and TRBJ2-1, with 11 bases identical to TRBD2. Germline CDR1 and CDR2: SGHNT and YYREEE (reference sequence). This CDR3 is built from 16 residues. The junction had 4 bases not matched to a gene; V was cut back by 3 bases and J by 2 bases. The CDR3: CASSSHSGGAYNEQFF. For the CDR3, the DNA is TGTGCCAGCAGCTCCCATAGCGGGGGGGCCTACAATGAGCAGTTCTTC.

The CDR3 region is CASSPVVMRDTEAFF. DNA for the CDR3: TGTGCCAGCAGCCCAGTCGTAATGAGGGACACTGAAGCTTTCTTT. The rearrangement uses TRBV5-6 and TRBJ1-1; no clear D gene. The CDR3 loop spans 15 amino acids. Trimming pared 4 bases from V and 3 bases from J, leaving 16 bases between. Germline lookup yields CDR1 SGHDT and CDR2 YYEEEE.

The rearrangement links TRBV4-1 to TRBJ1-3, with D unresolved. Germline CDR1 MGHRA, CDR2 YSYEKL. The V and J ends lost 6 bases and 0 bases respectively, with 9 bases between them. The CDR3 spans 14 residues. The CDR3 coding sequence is TGCGCCAGCAGGGCGGAGCCCTCTGGAAACACCATATATTTT. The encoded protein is CASRAEPSGNTIYF.

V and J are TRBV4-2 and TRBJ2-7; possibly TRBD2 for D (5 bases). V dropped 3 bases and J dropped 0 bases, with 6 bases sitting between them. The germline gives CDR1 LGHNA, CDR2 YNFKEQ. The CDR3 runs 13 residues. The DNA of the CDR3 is TGTGCCAGCAGCCATGGGAGCTCCTACGAGCAGTACTTC. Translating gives CASSHGSSYEQYF.

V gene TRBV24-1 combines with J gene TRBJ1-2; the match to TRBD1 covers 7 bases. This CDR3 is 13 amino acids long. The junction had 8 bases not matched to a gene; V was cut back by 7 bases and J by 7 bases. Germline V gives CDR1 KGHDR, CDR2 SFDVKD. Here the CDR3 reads CATRAKGARGYTF. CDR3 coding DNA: TGTGCCACCAGGGCCAAGGGGGCGCGTGGCTACACCTTC.

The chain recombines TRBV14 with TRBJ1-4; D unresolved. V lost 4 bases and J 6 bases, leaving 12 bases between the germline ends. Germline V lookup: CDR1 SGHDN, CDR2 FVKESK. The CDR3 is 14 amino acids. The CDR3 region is CASSRRLNDEKLFF. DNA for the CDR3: TGTGCCAGCAGCCGTAGACTGAATGATGAAAAACTGTTTTTT. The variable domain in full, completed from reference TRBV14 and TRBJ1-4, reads EAGVTQFPSHSVIEKGQTVTLRCDPISGHDNLYWYRRVMGKEIKFLLHFVKESKQDESGMPNNRFLAERTGGTYSTLKVQPAELEDSGVYFCASSRRLNDEKLFFGSGTQLSVL.

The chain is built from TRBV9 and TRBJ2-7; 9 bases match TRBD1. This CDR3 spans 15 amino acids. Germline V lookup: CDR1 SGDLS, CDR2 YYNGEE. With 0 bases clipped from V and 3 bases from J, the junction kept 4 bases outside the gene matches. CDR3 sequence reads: CASSVGGTGFYEQYF. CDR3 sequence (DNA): TGTGCCAGCAGCGTAGGGGGGACAGGGTTCTACGAGCAGTACTTC.

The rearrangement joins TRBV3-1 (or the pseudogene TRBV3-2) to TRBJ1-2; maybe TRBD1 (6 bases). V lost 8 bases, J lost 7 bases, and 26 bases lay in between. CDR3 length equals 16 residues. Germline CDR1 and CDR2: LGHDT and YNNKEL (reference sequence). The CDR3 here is CASSSRGGGGPLGYTF. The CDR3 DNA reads TGTGCCAGCTCATCCCGGGGCGGGGGGGGCCCCCTTGGCTACACCTTC.

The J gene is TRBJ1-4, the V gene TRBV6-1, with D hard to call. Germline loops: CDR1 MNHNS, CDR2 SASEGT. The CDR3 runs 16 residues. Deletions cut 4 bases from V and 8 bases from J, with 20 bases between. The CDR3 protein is CASSAPGSEGEEKLFF. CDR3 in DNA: TGTGCCAGCAGTGCGCCGGGGAGCGAAGGTGAAGAAAAACTGTTTTTT.

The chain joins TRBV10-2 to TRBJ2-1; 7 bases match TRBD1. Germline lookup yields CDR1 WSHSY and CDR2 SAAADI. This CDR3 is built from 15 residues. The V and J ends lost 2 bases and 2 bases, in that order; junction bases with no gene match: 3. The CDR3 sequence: CASSETGQAYNEQFF. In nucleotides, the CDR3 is TGCGCCAGCAGTGAGACAGGACAGGCCTACAATGAGCAGTTCTTC.

The CDR3 protein is CASSFAGGRNEQFF. The CDR3 bases are TGTGCCAGCAGTTTCGCGGGGGGCCGCAATGAGCAGTTCTTC. This chain links TRBV9 with TRBJ2-1, with 8 bases identical to TRBD2. V was clipped by 5 bases and J by 6 bases; unmatched bases: 7. The CDR3 spans 14 residues. Germline lookup yields CDR1 SGDLS and CDR2 YYNGEE.

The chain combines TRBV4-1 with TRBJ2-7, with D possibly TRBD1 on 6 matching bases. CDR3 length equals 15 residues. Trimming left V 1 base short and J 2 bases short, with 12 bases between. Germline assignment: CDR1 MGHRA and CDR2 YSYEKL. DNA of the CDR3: TGCGCCAGCAGCCAAGGCTTGGGACAACCCTACGAGCAGTACTTC. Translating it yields CASSQGLGQPYEQYF.

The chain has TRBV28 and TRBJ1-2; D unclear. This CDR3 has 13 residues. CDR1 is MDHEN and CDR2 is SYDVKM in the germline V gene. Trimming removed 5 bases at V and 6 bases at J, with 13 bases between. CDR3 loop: CASSGVGGDGYTF. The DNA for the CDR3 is TGTGCCAGCAGTGGTGTCGGCGGGGATGGCTACACCTTC.